This entry lists 14 T cell receptor beta chains sequenced from one sample in a study of CD8 T cells in Susac syndrome. Reverse transcription of roughly 0.5 to 1 ug RNA was performed with random hexamers. TCRdb analysed the immunoSEQ multiplex PCR reads with MiXCR anew, one entry per CDR3 protein. This table has roughly 200,000 distinct CDR3 sequences, 90% to 95% appearing once. What was sequenced was CD4+ T cells from PBMCs. These receptors were taken from a human donor with Susac syndrome.

In this sample, this clonotype turned up a few times. The V gene is TRBV14, the J gene TRBJ2-5; D uncertain. The germline V gene encodes CDR1 SGHDN and CDR2 FVKESK. This CDR3 region has 13 residues. Trimming took 5 bases from V and 1 from J, leaving 8 bases between them. The CDR3 spells CASSVRVQETQYF. The CDR3 nucleotides read TGTGCCAGCAGCGTCAGAGTCCAAGAGACCCAGTACTTC. Supplemented by reference TRBV14 and TRBJ2-5, the full variable domain reads EAGVTQFPSHSVIEKGQTVTLRCDPISGHDNLYWYRRVMGKEIKFLLHFVKESKQDESGMPNNRFLAERTGGTYSTLKVQPAELEDSGVYFCASSVRVQETQYFGPGTRLLVL.

The gene calls are TRBV5-4 and TRBJ2-5; TRBD2 matches at 11 bases. CDR1 is SGHNT and CDR2 is YYREEE in the germline V gene (reference sequence). CDR3 length: 16 amino acids. With 4 bases clipped from V and 3 bases from J, the junction kept 8 bases outside the gene matches. The CDR3 DNA follows: TGTGCCAGCAGCCCGCGACAGACTAGCGGGGAAGAGACCCAGTACTTC. Encoded protein: CASSPRQTSGEETQYF.

The chain has TRBV2 and TRBJ2-5; D is unresolved. The CDR3 sequence is 14 residues long. Germline values: CDR1 SNHLY, CDR2 FYNNEI. V dropped 2 bases and J dropped 4 bases, with 11 bases sitting between them. The CDR3 spells CASSELVPGETQYF. In DNA, the CDR3 is TGTGCCAGCAGTGAACTAGTCCCGGGAGAGACCCAGTACTTC.

CDR3 bases: TGTGCCAGCAGTTCCAGGACAGGGAGGAACACTGAAGCTTTCTTT. Translated: CASSSRTGRNTEAFF. This chain connects TRBV27 to TRBJ1-1; 8 nucleotides agree with TRBD1. Looked up from germline, CDR1 is MNHEY and CDR2 is SMNVEV (reference sequence). The CDR3 is 15 amino acids. The V gene end was trimmed by 4 bases and the J gene end by 1 base; junction bases not matched to a gene: 5.

The chain recombines TRBV6-2 or TRBV6-3 with TRBJ2-3, with D perhaps matching TRBD2 (6 bases). The CDR3 is made up of 16 amino acids. V was trimmed by 5 bases and J by 0 bases, leaving 15 bases between them. CDR1 MNHEY and CDR2 SVGEGT come from the germline V gene. CDR3 coding DNA: TGTGCCAGCAGTCCCCTTCCGGGGGTAAGCACAGATACGCAGTATTTT. Residues: CASSPLPGVSTDTQYF.

The chain recombines TRBV20-1 with TRBJ1-1; 7 bases match TRBD1. The CDR3 contains 13 residues. From germline, CDR1 is DFQATT and CDR2 SNEGSKA (reference sequence). The CDR3 sequence: CRSSQGGKTEAFF. DNA of the CDR3: TGCAGGTCCTCTCAGGGGGGGAAAACTGAAGCTTTCTTT.

This rearrangement joins TRBV29-1 to TRBJ2-1; 10 positions agree with TRBD2. Germline CDR1 SQVTM, CDR2 ANQGSEA. V trimming: 4 bases; J trimming: 7 bases; junction bases outside the gene matches: 4. The CDR3 has 13 residues. The CDR3 here is CSVVTSGVNEQFF. CDR3 coding DNA: TGCAGCGTTGTAACTAGCGGGGTGAATGAGCAGTTCTTC.

The chain joins TRBV28 to TRBJ2-2, with a possible D match to TRBD2 (7 bases). The germline V gene has CDR1 MDHEN and CDR2 SYDVKM. The CDR3 extends over 14 amino acids. V was trimmed by 5 bases and J by 4 bases, leaving 11 bases between them. The CDR3 is CASSPGGATGELFF. DNA of the CDR3: TGTGCCAGCAGTCCTGGGGGGGCCACCGGGGAGCTGTTTTTT. The whole variable domain, filled in from reference TRBV28 and TRBJ2-2, reads DVKVTQSSRYLVKRTGEKVFLECVQDMDHENMFWYRQDPGLGLRLIYFSYDVKMKEKGDIPEGYSVSREKKERFSLILESASTNQTSMYLCASSPGGATGELFFGEGSRLTVL.

The chain recombines TRBV20-1 with TRBJ1-1; D is possibly TRBD1 (6 bases). Germline V gives CDR1 DFQATT, CDR2 SNEGSKA (reference sequence). The CDR3 runs 13 residues. The germline V and J ends were trimmed by 5 bases and 5 bases, with 15 bases remaining between them. The CDR3 loop reads CSAVGVGGTEAFF. CDR3 bases: TGCAGTGCTGTGGGGGTAGGGGGGACTGAAGCTTTCTTT.

The rearrangement joins TRBV12-3 or TRBV12-4 to TRBJ2-1, with 8 bases fitting TRBD1. The CDR3 sequence is 14 residues long. J lost 4 bases, V lost 3 bases, and 2 bases had no gene match. The CDR3 bases are TGTGCCAGCAGTTTTCAGGGGGCGTACAATGAGCAGTTCTTC. It codes for CASSFQGAYNEQFF.

The chain is built from TRBV24-1 and TRBJ1-2, with 9 bases lining up with TRBD1. The CDR3 has 22 residues. With V trimmed by 0 bases and J by 3 bases, 22 bases remained unmatched. CDR1 KGHDR and CDR2 SFDVKD come from the germline V gene. CDR3 sequence: CATSDLREPGGTGKEQDYGYTF. The CDR3 DNA sequence: TGTGCCACCAGTGATTTGCGAGAACCGGGGGGGACAGGGAAAGAGCAAGACTATGGCTACACCTTC.

This clonotype was found a few times. The chain joins TRBV19 to TRBJ2-5; D remains unclear. Trimming pared 3 bases from V and 0 bases from J, leaving 5 bases between. The CDR3 totals 13 residues. Germline-derived CDR1 and CDR2 are LNHDA and SQIVND (reference sequence). CDR3 sequence: CASSIQNQETQYF. DNA of the CDR3: TGTGCCAGTAGTATCCAGAACCAAGAGACCCAGTACTTC.

This clonotype was observed a few times. The J gene is TRBJ1-1, the V gene TRBV13; TRBD1 might be the D (5 bases). CDR3 size: 15 residues. The germline V gene encodes CDR1 PRHDT and CDR2 FYEKMQ (reference sequence). The ends were cut back, 5 bases at V and 0 bases at J, with 13 bases in the middle. Here the CDR3 DNA reads TGTGCCAGCAGCGCCGGTGGGGCGTTGAACACTGAAGCTTTCTTT. Translation gives CASSAGGALNTEAFF.

The rearrangement joins TRBV7-6 to TRBJ2-1; the D is unclear. This CDR3 spans 15 amino acids. The V end was cut by 3 bases, the J end by 5 bases, with 14 bases between. Germline V CDR1 and CDR2: SGHVS, FNYEAQ. The CDR3 protein is CASSLVYSPDNEQFF. DNA of the CDR3: TGTGCCAGCAGCTTGGTGTACAGCCCCGACAATGAGCAGTTCTTC.